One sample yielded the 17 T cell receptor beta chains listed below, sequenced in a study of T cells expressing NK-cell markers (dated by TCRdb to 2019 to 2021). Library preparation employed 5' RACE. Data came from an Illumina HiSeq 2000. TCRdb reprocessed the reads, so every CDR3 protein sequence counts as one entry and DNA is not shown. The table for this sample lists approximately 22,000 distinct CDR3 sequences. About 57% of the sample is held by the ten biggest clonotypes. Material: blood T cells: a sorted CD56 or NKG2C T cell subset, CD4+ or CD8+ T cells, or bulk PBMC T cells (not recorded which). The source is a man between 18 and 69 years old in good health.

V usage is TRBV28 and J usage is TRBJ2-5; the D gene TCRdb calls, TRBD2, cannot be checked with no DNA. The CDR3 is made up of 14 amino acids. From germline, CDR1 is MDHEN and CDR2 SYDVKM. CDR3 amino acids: CASSGPEGGETQYF.

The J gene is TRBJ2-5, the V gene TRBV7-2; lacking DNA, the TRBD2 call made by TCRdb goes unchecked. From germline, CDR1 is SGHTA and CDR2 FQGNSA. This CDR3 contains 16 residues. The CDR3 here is CASSLAGSGNHRTQYF. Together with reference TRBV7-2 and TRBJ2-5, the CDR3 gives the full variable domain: GAGVSQSPSNKVTEKGKDVELRCDPISGHTALYWYRQSLGQGLEFLIYFQGNSAPDKSGLPSDRFSAERTGGSVSTLTIQRTQQEDSAVYLCASSLAGSGNHRTQYFGPGTRLLVL.

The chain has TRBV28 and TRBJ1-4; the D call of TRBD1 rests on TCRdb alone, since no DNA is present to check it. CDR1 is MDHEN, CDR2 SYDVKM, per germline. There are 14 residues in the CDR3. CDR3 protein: CASRKGAAHEKLFF.

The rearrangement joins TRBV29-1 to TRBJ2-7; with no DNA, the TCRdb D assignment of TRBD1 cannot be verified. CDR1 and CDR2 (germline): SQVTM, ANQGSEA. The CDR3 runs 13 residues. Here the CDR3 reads CSVEAGNSYEQYF.

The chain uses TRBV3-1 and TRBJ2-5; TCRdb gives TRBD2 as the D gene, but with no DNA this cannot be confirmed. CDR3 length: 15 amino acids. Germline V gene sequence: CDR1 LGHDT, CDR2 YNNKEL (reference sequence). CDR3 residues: CASSHGGLVGETQYF.

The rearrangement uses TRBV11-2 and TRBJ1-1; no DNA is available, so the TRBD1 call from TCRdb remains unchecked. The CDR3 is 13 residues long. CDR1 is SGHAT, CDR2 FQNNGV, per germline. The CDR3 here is CASGDGLNTEAFF. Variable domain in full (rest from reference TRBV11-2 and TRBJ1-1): EAGVAQSPRYKIIEKRQSVAFWCNPISGHATLYWYQQILGQGPKLLIQFQNNGVVDDSQLPKDRFSAERLKGVDSTLKIQPAKLEDSAVYLCASGDGLNTEAFFGQGTRLTVV.

This chain's CDR3 is CASSTGLAGNVYNEQFF. This chain connects TRBV5-1 to TRBJ2-1; TCRdb indicates TRBD2, and absent DNA this call remains unverified. Germline assignment: CDR1 SGHRS and CDR2 YFSETQ. This CDR3 has 17 residues.

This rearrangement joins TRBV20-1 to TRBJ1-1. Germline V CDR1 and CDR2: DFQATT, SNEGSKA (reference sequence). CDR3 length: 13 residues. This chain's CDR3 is CSARPDMNTEAFF.

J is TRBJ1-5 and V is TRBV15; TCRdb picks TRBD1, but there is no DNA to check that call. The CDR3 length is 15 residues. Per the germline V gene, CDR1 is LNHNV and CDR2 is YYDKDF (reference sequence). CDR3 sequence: CATSNTGTPGWAQHF. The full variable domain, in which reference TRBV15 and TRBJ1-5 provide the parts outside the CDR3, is DAMVIQNPRYQVTQFGKPVTLSCSQTLNHNVMYWYQQKSSQAPKLLFHYYDKDFNNEADTPDNFQSRRPNTSFCFLDIRSPGLGDTAMYLCATSNTGTPGWAQHFGDGTRLSIL.

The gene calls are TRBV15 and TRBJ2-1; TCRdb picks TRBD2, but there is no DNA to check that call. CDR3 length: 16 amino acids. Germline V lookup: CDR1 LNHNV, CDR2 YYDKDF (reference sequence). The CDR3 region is CATSRTSGRVANEQFF.

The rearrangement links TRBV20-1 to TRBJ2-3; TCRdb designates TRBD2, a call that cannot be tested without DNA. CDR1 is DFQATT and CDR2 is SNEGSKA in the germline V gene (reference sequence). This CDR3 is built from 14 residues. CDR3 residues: CSARFSGSTDTQYF.

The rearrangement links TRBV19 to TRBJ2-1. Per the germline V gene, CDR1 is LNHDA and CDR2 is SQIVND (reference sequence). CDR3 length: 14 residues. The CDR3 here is CASSMAGHNNEQFF.

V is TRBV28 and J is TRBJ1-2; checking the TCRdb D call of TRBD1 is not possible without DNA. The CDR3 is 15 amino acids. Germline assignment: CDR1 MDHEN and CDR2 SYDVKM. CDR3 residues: CASREMGEANYGYTF.

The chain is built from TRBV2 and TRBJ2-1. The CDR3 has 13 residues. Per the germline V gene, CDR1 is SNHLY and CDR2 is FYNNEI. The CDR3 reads CASRQQSYNEQFF.

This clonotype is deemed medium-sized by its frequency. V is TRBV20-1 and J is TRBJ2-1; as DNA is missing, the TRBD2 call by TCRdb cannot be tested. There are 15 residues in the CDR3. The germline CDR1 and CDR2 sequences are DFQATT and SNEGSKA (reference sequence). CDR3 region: CSLRLGGRDHNEQFF.

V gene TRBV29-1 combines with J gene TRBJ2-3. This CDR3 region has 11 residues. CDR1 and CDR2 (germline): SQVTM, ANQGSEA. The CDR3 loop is CSVEILNTQYF.

The CDR3 loop reads CASLLGPEQYF. The chain carries TRBV6-1 and TRBJ2-7. The CDR3 loop spans 11 amino acids. Germline V CDR1 and CDR2: MNHNS, SASEGT.